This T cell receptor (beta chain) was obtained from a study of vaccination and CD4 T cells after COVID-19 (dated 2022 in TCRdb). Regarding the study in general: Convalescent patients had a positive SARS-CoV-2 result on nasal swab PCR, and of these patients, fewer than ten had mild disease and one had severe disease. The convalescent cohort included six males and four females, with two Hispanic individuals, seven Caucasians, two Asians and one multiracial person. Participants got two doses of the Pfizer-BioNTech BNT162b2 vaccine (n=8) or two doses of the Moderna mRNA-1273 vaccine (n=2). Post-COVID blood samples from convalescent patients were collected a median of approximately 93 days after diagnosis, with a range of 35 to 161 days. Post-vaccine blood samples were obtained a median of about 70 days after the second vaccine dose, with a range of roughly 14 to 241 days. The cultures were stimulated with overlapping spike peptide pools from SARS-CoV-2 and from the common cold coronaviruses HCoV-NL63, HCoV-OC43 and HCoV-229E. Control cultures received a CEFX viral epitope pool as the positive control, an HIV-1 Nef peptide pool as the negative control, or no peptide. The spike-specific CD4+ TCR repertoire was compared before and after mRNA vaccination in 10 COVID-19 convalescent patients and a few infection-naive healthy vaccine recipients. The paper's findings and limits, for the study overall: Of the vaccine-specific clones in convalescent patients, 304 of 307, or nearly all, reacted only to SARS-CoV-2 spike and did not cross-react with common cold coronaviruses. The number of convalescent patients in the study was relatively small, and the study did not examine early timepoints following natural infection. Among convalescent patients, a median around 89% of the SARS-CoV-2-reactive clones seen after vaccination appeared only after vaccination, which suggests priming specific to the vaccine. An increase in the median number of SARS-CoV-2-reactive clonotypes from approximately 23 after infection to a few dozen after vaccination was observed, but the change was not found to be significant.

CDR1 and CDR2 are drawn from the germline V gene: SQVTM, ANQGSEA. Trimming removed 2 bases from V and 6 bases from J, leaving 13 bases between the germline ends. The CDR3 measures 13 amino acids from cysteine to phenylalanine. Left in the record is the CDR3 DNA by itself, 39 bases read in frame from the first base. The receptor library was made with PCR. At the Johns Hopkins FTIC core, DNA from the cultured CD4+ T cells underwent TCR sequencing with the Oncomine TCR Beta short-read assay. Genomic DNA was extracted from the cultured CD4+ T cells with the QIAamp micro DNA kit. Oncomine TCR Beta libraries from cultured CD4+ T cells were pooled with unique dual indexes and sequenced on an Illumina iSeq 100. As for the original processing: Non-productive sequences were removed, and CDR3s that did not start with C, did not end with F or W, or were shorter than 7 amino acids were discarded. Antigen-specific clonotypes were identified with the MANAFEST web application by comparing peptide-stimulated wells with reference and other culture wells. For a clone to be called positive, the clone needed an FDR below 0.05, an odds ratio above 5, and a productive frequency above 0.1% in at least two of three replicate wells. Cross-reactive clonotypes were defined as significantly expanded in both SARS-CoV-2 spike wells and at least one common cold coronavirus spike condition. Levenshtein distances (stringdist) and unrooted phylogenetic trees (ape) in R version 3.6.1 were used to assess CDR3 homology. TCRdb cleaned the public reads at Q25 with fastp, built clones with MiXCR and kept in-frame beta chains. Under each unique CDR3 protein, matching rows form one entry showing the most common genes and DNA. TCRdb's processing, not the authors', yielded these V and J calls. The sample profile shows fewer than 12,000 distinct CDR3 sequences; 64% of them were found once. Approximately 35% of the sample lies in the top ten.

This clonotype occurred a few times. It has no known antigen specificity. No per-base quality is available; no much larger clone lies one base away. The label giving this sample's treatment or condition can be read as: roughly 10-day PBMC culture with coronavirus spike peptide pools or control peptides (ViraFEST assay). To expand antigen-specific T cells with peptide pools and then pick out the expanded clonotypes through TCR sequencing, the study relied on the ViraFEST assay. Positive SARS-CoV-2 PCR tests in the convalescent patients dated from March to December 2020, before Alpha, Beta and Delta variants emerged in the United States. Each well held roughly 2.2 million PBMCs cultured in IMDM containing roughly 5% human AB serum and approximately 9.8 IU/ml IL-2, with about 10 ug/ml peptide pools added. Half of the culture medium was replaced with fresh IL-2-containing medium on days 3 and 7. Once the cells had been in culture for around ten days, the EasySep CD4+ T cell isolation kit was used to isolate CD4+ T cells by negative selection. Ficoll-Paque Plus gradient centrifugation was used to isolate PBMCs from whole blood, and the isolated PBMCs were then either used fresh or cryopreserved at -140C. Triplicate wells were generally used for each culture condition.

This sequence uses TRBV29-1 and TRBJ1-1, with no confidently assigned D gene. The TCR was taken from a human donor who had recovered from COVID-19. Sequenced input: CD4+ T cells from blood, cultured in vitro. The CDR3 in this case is CSVEYRVSPEAFF. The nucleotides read TGCAGCGTTGAATATAGGGTAAGCCCTGAAGCTTTCTTT.